This T cell receptor (beta chain) was sequenced for a study of T cell repertoires in cytomegalovirus infection. TCRdb re-analysed the reads in MiXCR, keeping a single row per CDR3 protein. The profile covers fewer than 30,000 distinct CDR3 sequences, with 22% appearing a single time and 91% taken by the ten largest. With 1 base clipped from V and 7 bases from J, the junction kept 10 bases outside the gene matches. In germline, CDR1 is DFQATT, CDR2 SNEGSKA (reference sequence). The CDR3 is 16 residues long. This clonotype is a singleton in its sample. Its antigen remains unknown. The clonotype originates from a human donor in good health (CMV status not recorded). Some clones in this sample may be carry-over from other donors' samples. V usage is TRBV20-1 and J usage is TRBJ2-7, with TRBD2 identical over 13 bases. The specimen comprised CD8+ T cells from cultured PBMCs, sampled from culture after CMV antigen stimulation. CDR3 region: CSARGLAGGEREEQYF. DNA for the CDR3: TGCAGTGCTAGAGGACTAGCGGGGGGAGAACGGGAGGAGCAGTACTTC.